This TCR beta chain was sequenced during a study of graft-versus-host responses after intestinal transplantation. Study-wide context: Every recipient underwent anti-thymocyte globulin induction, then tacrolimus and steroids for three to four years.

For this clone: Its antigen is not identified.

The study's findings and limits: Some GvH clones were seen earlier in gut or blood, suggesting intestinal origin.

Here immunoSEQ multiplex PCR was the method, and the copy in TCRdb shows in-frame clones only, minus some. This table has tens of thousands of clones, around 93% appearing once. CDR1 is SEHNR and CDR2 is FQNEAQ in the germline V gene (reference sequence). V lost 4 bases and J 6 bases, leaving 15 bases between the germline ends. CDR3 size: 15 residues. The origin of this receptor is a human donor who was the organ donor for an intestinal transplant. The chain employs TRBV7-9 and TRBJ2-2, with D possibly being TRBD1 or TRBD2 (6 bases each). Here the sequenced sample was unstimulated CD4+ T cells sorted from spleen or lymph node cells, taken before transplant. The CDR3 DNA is TGTGCCAGCAGCTATAGTGGGGGGCGCGCCGGGGAGCTGTTTTTT. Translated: CASSYSGGRAGELFF.